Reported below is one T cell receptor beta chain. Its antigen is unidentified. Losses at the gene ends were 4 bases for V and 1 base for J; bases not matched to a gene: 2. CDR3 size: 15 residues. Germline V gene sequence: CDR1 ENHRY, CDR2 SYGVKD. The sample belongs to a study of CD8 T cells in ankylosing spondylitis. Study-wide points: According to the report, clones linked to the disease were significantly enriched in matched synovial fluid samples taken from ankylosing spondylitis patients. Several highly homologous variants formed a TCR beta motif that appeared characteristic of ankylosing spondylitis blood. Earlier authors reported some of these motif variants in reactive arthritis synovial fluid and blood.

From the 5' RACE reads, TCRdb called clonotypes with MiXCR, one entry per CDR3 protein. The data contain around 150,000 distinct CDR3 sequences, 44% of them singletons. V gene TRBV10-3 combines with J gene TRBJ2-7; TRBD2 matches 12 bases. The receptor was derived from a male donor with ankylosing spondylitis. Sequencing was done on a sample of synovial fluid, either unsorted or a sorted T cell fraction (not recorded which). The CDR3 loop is CAISGTSGNSYEQYF. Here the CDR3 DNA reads TGTGCCATCAGTGGGACTAGCGGGAATTCCTACGAGCAGTACTTC.